This is a list of T cell receptor beta chains from one sample in a study of T cells in Graves' hyperthyroidism and ophthalmopathy. TCRdb processed the multiplex PCR reads anew with MiXCR; each CDR3 protein has one entry. Of hundreds of thousands of distinct CDR3 sequences listed, about 15% are singletons. Material for sequencing was blood. The receptors were sampled from a woman aged 18-29 years with Graves' ophthalmopathy. The CDR3 runs from the conserved cysteine through the conserved F or W. A D gene is named only where the DNA matches it firmly. Clone size is shown for a subset of rows, as once, few, many or a class of expanded clone.

TGTGCCAGCAGTTATAGGGCCGAGCAGTACTTC CASSYRAEQYF TRBJ2-7 NA TRBV6-9 few
TGCGCCAGCAGCTTGGATATCGCCACCCAGGATCGGGGCTACACCTTC CASSLDIATQDRGYTF TRBJ1-2 NA TRBV5-1 few
TGTGCCAGCAGTCGCCCGGGACACCCAACCGACGGAGCTTTCTTT CASSRPGHPTDGAFF TRBJ1-1 NA TRBV6-1 NA
TGTGCCAGCAGTTTTGGAGGACGTAGCAATCAGCCCCAGCATTTT CASSFGGRSNQPQHF TRBJ1-5 NA TRBV12-3/TRBV12-4 many
TGTGCCAGTAGTATAGACCCCCGGACCTACGAGCAGTACTTC CASSIDPRTYEQYF TRBJ2-7 NA TRBV19 NA
TGTGCCAGCAGCGGGGCGGGGGGTTACTACGGGGAGCTGTTTTTT CASSGAGGYYGELFF TRBJ2-2 TRBD2 TRBV7-8 few
TGTGCCAGCAGCCAAGACGTCAATGAGCAGTTCTTC CASSQDVNEQFF TRBJ2-1 NA TRBV3-1 many
TGTGCCAGCAGTTCGGCCACAGGTTTTCCCAATCAGCCCCAGCATTTT CASSSATGFPNQPQHF TRBJ1-5 NA TRBV27 few
TGTGCCAGCAGCCCCGATGGGCTAGAGTCGGAGACCCAGTACTTC CASSPDGLESETQYF TRBJ2-5 NA TRBV9 few
TGTGCCAGCAGCTTATATTACCTACCTAATGAAAAACTGTTTTTT CASSLYYLPNEKLFF TRBJ1-4 NA TRBV11-2 many
TGTGCCAGCGTTAAAGGGAGACCCAATTTCGACGAGCAGTACTTC CASVKGRPNFDEQYF TRBJ2-7 NA TRBV6-5 once
TGTGCCAGCAGCCGGAAGCCGGAGGGGCGACAAGAGACCCAGTACTTC CASSRKPEGRQETQYF TRBJ2-5 NA TRBV11-2 many
TGTGCCAGCAGCCGGGACAGAGAGTCCTACGAGCAGTACTTC CASSRDRESYEQYF TRBJ2-7 TRBD1 TRBV12-3/TRBV12-4 many
TGTGCCAGTAGTATAGTGGCCGGAGATATCATTTATGGCTACACCTTC CASSIVAGDIIYGYTF TRBJ1-2 NA TRBV19 many
TGTGCCCGCAGTTACGGCGCTTGGGAGCAGTACTTC CARSYGAWEQYF TRBJ2-7 NA TRBV6-2/TRBV6-3 NA
TGTGCCAGCAGCCCTAGCGGGGGGCACCGAGAGACCCAGTACTTC CASSPSGGHRETQYF TRBJ2-5 TRBD2 TRBV11-2 many
TGTGCCAGCAGTTACTCGACAACTAGCGGGGGGGCATACGAGCAGTACTTC CASSYSTTSGGAYEQYF TRBJ2-7 TRBD2 TRBV6-5 NA
TGTGCCAGCAGCCAAAGTTCGGGCAGGGCAGGATATGGCTACACCTTC CASSQSSGRAGYGYTF TRBJ1-2 NA TRBV3-1 NA
TGTGCCAGCAGCTTTAATTTGGCAGAACGACGCGAGCAGTACTTC CASSFNLAERREQYF TRBJ2-7 NA TRBV7-9 many
TGCAGCGTTGAAGATCTGTGGGGGAGCACTGAAGCTTTCTTT CSVEDLWGSTEAFF TRBJ1-1 NA TRBV29-1 many
TGTGCCAGCAGGGGAGAAATCGGCCAGCCCCAGCATTTT CASRGEIGQPQHF TRBJ1-5 NA TRBV27 many
TGCGCCAGCAGCCAAATTCGGAACACTGAAGCTTTCTTT CASSQIRNTEAFF TRBJ1-1 NA TRBV4-1 many
TGCGCCAGCAGGCAAACAGGGCCCAACAGCGCTTTCTTT CASRQTGPNSAFF TRBJ1-1 NA TRBV4-1 few
TGTGCCAGCAAGATGCTAGCGGGTCTTTACAATGAGCAGTTCTTC CASKMLAGLYNEQFF TRBJ2-1 TRBD2 TRBV6-2/TRBV6-3 NA
TGTGCCAGCAGCTTAAAAGGTGGGGCCAACGTCCTGACTTTC CASSLKGGANVLTF TRBJ2-6 NA TRBV7-9 many
TGCGCCAGCAGCCAAATCGGGTCCGGGGAGCTGTTTTTT CASSQIGSGELFF TRBJ2-2 NA TRBV4-1 NA
TGTGCCAGCAGTTTCGAAGCAGTGGGGGCTTTCTTT CASSFEAVGAFF TRBJ1-1 NA TRBV12-3/TRBV12-4 many
TGCGCCAGCAGCTTGGGGGACACCCTCATCAAGGAGACCCAGTACTTC CASSLGDTLIKETQYF TRBJ2-5 NA TRBV5-1 many
TGTGCCAGCAGCCAATCCGGGGCGAAAAATTCACCCCTCCACTTT CASSQSGAKNSPLHF TRBJ1-6 NA TRBV3-1 many
TGTGCCAGCAGTTACGGACAGTCGTTAGGCACTGAAGCTTTCTTT CASSYGQSLGTEAFF TRBJ1-1 NA TRBV6-5 few
TGTGCCAGTAGTAAGACAGGGGATGGAAACGATGGCTACACCTTC CASSKTGDGNDGYTF TRBJ1-2 TRBD1 TRBV7-2 few
TGCGCCAGCAGGGGCAGCGACACCGGGGAGCTGTTTTTT CASRGSDTGELFF TRBJ2-2 NA TRBV5-1 many
TGCAGTGCCGAAATAGCGGGAGAAAACTACGAGCAGTACTTC CSAEIAGENYEQYF TRBJ2-7 TRBD2 TRBV20-1 many
TGTGCCAGCAGCTCGGATGGGGGCCGCACCGGGGAGCTGTTTTTT CASSSDGGRTGELFF TRBJ2-2 NA TRBV7-2 NA
TGCGCCAGCAGCTTAGAGGGGGACTCACCCCTCCACTTT CASSLEGDSPLHF TRBJ1-6 NA TRBV5-1 many
TGCAGTGCTAGAGCGGGAGGGACTAGCGGGACCTACTCCTACAATGAGCAGTTCTTC CSARAGGTSGTYSYNEQFF TRBJ2-1 TRBD2 TRBV20-1 few
TGTGCCAGCATTACTACCGGGAGTGGAAACACCATATATTTT CASITTGSGNTIYF TRBJ1-3 NA TRBV28 few
TGTGCCAGCAGCGCGCCGGACAGGGGAGCCGGCAATGAGCAGTTCTTC CASSAPDRGAGNEQFF TRBJ2-1 TRBD1 TRBV9 few
TGCAGCGTAAGGTGGGCAGGGGTCGAGCAGTACTTC CSVRWAGVEQYF TRBJ2-7 NA TRBV29-1 NA
TGTGCCTGGCAAGCGGGGGGGAACACCGGGGAGCTGTTTTTT CAWQAGGNTGELFF TRBJ2-2 TRBD2 TRBV30 NA
TGTGCCAGCAGTTTCGGGCGTTACGGCTACACCTTC CASSFGRYGYTF TRBJ1-2 NA TRBV12-3/TRBV12-4 many
TGTGCCAGCAGCTTCGCCGGCGCTAGGGGCACAGATACGCAGTATTTT CASSFAGARGTDTQYF TRBJ2-3 NA TRBV7-2 many
TGTGCCAGCAGCCAAGGGGTGAACCAAGAGACCCAGTACTTC CASSQGVNQETQYF TRBJ2-5 NA TRBV7-9 many
TGTGCCAGCACCTTACAGGGTCCGAATTCACCCCTCCACTTT CASTLQGPNSPLHF TRBJ1-6 NA TRBV27 many
TGTGCCAGCAGCTTAATCGGCACCGGGGAGCTGTTTTTT CASSLIGTGELFF TRBJ2-2 NA TRBV7-3 NA
TGTGCCAGCAGCTGGGGGAGAGAGACCCAGTACTTC CASSWGRETQYF TRBJ2-5 NA TRBV11-2 NA
TGCAGTGCTAGAGATGGGGCCTTCAGCACAGATACGCAGTATTTT CSARDGAFSTDTQYF TRBJ2-3 NA TRBV20-1 many
TGCAGTGCTAGAGACACCGGGACGGAGAATTCACCCCTCCACTTT CSARDTGTENSPLHF TRBJ1-6 NA TRBV20-1 NA
TGCAGCGTTGCAAACAGGGCAGATTATGGCTACACCTTC CSVANRADYGYTF TRBJ1-2 NA TRBV29-1 NA
TGTGCCAGCACCCCTGGTATCTATGGCTACACCTTC CASTPGIYGYTF TRBJ1-2 NA TRBV11-2 few
TGTGCCACCTTAACCGGGACAGGGGTTGAAAAACTGTTTTTT CATLTGTGVEKLFF TRBJ1-4 TRBD1 TRBV28 many
TGTGCCAGTAGTGGCGGGACAGTCTATGGCTACACCTTC CASSGGTVYGYTF TRBJ1-2 TRBD1 TRBV19 NA
TGTGCCAGCAGCCAAGAAACTAGCGGGACCCTCACAGATACGCAGTATTTT CASSQETSGTLTDTQYF TRBJ2-3 TRBD2 TRBV5-5 few
TGTGCCAGCAGCCCACCGGGGGGCGAGGAGCAGTTCTTC CASSPPGGEEQFF TRBJ2-1 NA TRBV11-2 few
TGTGCCTGGAGTCCACGACAGGGGAGGACTGAAGCTTTCTTT CAWSPRQGRTEAFF TRBJ1-1 TRBD1 TRBV30 many
TGCAGTGCTAGTGGACCGTCTGTTTGGACCCAGTACTTC CSASGPSVWTQYF TRBJ2-5 NA TRBV20-1 many
TGCAGTGCAATTGATACGTCTAACTATGGCTACACCTTC CSAIDTSNYGYTF TRBJ1-2 NA TRBV20-1 many
TGTGCCAGCATTAGGAAAGCGGGAGGGCTCTACAATGAGCAGTTCTTC CASIRKAGGLYNEQFF TRBJ2-1 TRBD2 TRBV28 many
TGCGCCAGCAGAGATTGGGATACGCAGTATTTT CASRDWDTQYF TRBJ2-3 NA TRBV5-1 few
TGTGCCAGCAGCGTAGCGTGGAACACCGGGGAGCTGTTTTTT CASSVAWNTGELFF TRBJ2-2 NA TRBV9 NA